This record covers a single TCR beta chain. As processed by the authors: It was from reference gene primer amplification that nucleated cell counts were estimated. Measured with immunoSEQ multiplex PCR; TCRdb has only the in-frame clones, and not every one. For V, J and clone size, that table is used; D and trimming come from the DNA. The sample shows under 50,000 clones, around 93% of them seen only once. The entry originates in a study of blood T cell repertoires in COVID-19. As for the study in general: Collection of acute and convalescent COVID-19 samples took place in the United States, Italy and Spain. In each case, the material was cDNA or gDNA derived from T cells, B-cell-depleted T cells, or PBMCs.

Trimming took 3 bases from V and 2 from J; bases not matched to a gene: 2. Per the germline V gene, CDR1 is SGDLS and CDR2 is YYNGEE. The CDR3 has 14 residues. The TCR originated in a human donor in a cohort sampled during active COVID-19. This chain joins TRBV9 and TRBJ2-7, with 10 bases that match TRBD1. The material sequenced was peripheral blood. The CDR3 sequence is CASSATGGTYEQYF. DNA for the CDR3: TGTGCCAGCAGCGCGACAGGGGGCACCTACGAGCAGTACTTC.